The sequence of this TCR beta chain was determined in a study of cytomegalovirus exposure and HLA in healthy donors. Trimming shortened V by 1 base and J by 0 bases, and 15 bases separated the two germline ends. This CDR3 has 17 residues. CDR1 and CDR2 from the germline V gene are LGHNA and YSLEER. The table came from immunoSEQ multiplex PCR; TCRdb's copy has only in-frame clones and leaves some out. The sample shows under 300,000 clones, nearly 90% of them seen only once. Sequenced material: PBMCs. This chain joins TRBV4-3 and TRBJ1-1, with a weak D call TRBD1 (5 bases). This receptor was identified in a woman between 18 and 30 years old in good health and CMV-seronegative. The CDR3 DNA reads as TGCGCCAGCAGCCAAGTCTCCTTCGGACAAGTGAACACTGAAGCTTTCTTT. Translated, it gives CASSQVSFGQVNTEAFF.